One sample yielded the 4 T cell receptor beta chains listed below, sequenced in a study of naive and memory T cell subsets. Study-wide points: Possibly reflecting memory cells re-expressing CD45RA, a few larger clonotypes occurred in naive repertoires, especially CD8.

For these receptors, no antigen is known. An equimolar mix of two oligonucleotides served as the beta constant-region primer for TRBC1 and TRBC2. Four rounds of PCR amplified the ligated cDNA using nested alpha and beta constant-region primers plus SP2. TCRdb re-derived calls from the UMI-ligation and nested PCR reads in MiXCR, one entry per CDR3 protein. Of about 150,000 distinct CDR3 sequences in the sample, roughly 22% were seen once. Specimen: naive CD4+ T cells from blood. Every receptor here comes from a human donor in good health.

CDR3 in amino acids: CSARQVSYEQYF. The CDR3 region has the DNA TGCAGTGCTCGACAGGTCTCCTACGAGCAGTACTTC. V usage is TRBV20-1 and J usage is TRBJ2-7, with a possible D match to TRBD1 (6 bases). The germline CDR1 and CDR2 sequences are DFQATT and SNEGSKA (reference sequence). This CDR3 has 12 amino acids. The V and J ends lost 5 bases and 0 bases respectively, with 8 bases between them.

This clonotype was observed a few times. The V call is TRBV4-2, the J call TRBJ2-5; D is perhaps TRBD1 or TRBD2 (5 bases each). Per germline, CDR1 LGHNA and CDR2 YNFKEQ. This CDR3 comprises 14 residues. V was pared by 2 bases and J by 5 bases, with 12 bases between. The CDR3 protein is CASSQMRAGETQYF. The CDR3 DNA sequence: TGTGCCAGCAGCCAAATGAGGGCAGGGGAGACCCAGTACTTC.

V is TRBV6-5 and J is TRBJ2-7; D possibly corresponds to TRBD1 (5 bases). This CDR3 comprises 14 residues. Per germline, CDR1 MNHEY and CDR2 SVGAGI. The V end lost 7 bases, the J end lost 0 bases, and 13 bases lay between the germline ends. The CDR3 nucleotides read TGTGCCAGCATTAAAAGGCAGGGCTCCTACGAGCAGTACTTC. It specifies CASIKRQGSYEQYF.

The chain carries TRBV7-4 and TRBJ2-2; 16 bases line up with TRBD2. Germline V gene data show CDR1 as SGHVT and CDR2 as SQSDAQ. This CDR3 has 19 amino acids. V was pared by 1 base and J by 5 bases, with 7 bases of the junction left unmatched. CDR3 protein: CASSLGPGLAGGGTGELFF. In DNA, the CDR3 is TGTGCCAGCAGCTTAGGACCGGGACTAGCGGGAGGGGGGACCGGGGAGCTGTTTTTT. The entire variable domain, with the rest obtained from reference TRBV7-4 and TRBJ2-2, is as follows: GAGVSQSPRYKVAKRGRDVALRCDSISGHVTLYWYRQTLGQGSEVLTYSQSDAQRDKSGRPSGRFSAERPERSVSTLKIQRTEQGDSAVYLCASSLGPGLAGGGTGELFFGEGSRLTVL.